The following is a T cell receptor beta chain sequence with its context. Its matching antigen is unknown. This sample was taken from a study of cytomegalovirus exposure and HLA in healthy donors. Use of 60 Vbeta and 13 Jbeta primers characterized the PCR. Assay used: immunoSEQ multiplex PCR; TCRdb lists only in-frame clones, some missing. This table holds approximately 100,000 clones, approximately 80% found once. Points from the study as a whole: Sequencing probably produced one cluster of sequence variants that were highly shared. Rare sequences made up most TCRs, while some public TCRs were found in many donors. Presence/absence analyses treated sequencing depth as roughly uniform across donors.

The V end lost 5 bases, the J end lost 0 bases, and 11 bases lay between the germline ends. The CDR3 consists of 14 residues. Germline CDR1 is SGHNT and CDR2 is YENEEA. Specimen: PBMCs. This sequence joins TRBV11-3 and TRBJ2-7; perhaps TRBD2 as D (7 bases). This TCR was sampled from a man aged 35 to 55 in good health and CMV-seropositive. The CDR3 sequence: CASSAGGRSYEQYF. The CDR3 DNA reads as TGTGCCAGCAGCGCCGGGGGGCGCTCCTACGAGCAGTACTTC.